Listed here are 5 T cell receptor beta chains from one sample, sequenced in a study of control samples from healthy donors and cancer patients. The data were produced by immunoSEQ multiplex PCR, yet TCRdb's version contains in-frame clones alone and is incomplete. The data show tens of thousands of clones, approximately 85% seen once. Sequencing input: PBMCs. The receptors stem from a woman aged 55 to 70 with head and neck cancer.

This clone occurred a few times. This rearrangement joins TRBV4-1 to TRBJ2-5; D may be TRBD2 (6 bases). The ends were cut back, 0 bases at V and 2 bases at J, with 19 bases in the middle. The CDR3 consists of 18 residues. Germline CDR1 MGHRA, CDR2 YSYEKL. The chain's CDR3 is CASSQDIGRDSKQETQYF. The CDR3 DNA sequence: TGCGCCAGCAGCCAAGATATCGGGAGAGACTCAAAACAAGAGACCCAGTACTTC.

CDR3 protein: CASSPGLPEDEQYF. In DNA form, the CDR3 reads TGTGCCAGCAGCCCGGGACTCCCCGAGGACGAGCAGTACTTC. V and J are TRBV7-2 and TRBJ2-7, with a weak D call TRBD2 (6 bases). Deletions cut 5 bases from V and 5 bases from J, with 16 bases between. Germline V gives CDR1 SGHTA, CDR2 FQGNSA. This CDR3 has 14 residues. Drawing the rest from reference TRBV7-2 and TRBJ2-7, the complete variable domain is GAGVSQSPSNKVTEKGKDVELRCDPISGHTALYWYRQSLGQGLEFLIYFQGNSAPDKSGLPSDRFSAERTGGSVSTLTIQRTQQEDSAVYLCASSPGLPEDEQYFGPGTRLTVT.

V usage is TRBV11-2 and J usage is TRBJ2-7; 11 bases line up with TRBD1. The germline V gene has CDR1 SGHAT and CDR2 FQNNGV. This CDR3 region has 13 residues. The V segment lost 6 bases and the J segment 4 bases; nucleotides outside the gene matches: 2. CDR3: CASRRDRGYEQYF. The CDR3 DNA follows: TGTGCCAGCAGACGGGACAGGGGGTACGAGCAGTACTTC.

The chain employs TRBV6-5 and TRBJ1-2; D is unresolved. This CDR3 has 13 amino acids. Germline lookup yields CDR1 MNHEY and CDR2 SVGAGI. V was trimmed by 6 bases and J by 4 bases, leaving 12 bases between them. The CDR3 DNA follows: TGTGCCAGCAGATTGGGCCTTAGCTATGGCTACACCTTC. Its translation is CASRLGLSYGYTF.

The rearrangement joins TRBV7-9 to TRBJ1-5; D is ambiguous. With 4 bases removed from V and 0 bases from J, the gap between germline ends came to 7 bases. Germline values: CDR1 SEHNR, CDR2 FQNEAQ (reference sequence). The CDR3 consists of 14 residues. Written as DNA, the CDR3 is TGTGCCAGCAGCTACGATGGTAGCAATCAGCCCCAGCATTTT. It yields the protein CASSYDGSNQPQHF. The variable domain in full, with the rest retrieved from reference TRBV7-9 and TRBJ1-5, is DTGVSQNPRHKITKRGQNVTFRCDPISEHNRLYWYRQTLGQGPEFLTYFQNEAQLEKSRLLSDRFSAERPKGSFSTLEIQRTEQGDSAMYLCASSYDGSNQPQHFGDGTRLSIL.